This TCR beta chain was sequenced for a study of Graves' ophthalmopathy and Graves' hyperthyroidism. Overall study findings and caveats: Most thyroid clonotypes expanded beyond 0.001 frequency were also found in blood.

Stable hyperthyroidism meant no progression to ophthalmopathy within 18 months of follow-up. Patients were excluded if they had other autoimmune diseases or uncontrolled infections, and likewise if pregnancy or lactation applied. The PBMCs originated from approximately 9.5 ml of fresh peripheral blood. This clonotype occurred many times. Its antigen is unidentified. Per the germline V gene, CDR1 is SGDLS and CDR2 is YYNGEE. The CDR3 loop spans 14 amino acids. V lost 0 bases, J lost 3 bases, and 10 bases lay in between. Beta-chain TCR CDR3 regions were amplified from RNA transcripts. The first round was an RT-PCR with HTBI primers, and the second round was a multiplex PCR. MiXCR, applied by TCRdb to the multiplex PCR reads, yields one record per CDR3 protein. This repertoire shows 350,000 to 450,000 distinct CDR3 sequences, 20% to 25% found once; its top ten account for under 3.5%.

Source material: peripheral blood. The clonotype originates from a woman under 30 with stable Graves' hyperthyroidism. The chain recombines TRBV9 with TRBJ2-7; D not certain. The CDR3 here is CASSVDLSDYEQYF. Written as DNA, the CDR3 is TGTGCCAGCAGCGTAGATCTTTCGGACTACGAGCAGTACTTC.